This T cell receptor (beta chain) was captured in a study of Graves' ophthalmopathy and Graves' hyperthyroidism. Study conclusions and caveats: Most expanded clonotypes from thyroid (those above 0.001 frequency) were also found in blood. Ophthalmopathy progression was predicted by the model at 55% to 71% sensitivity and 72% to 75% specificity.

Investigators amplified TCR beta CDR3 regions from RNA transcripts. Second-round multiplex PCR came after a first-round RT-PCR that employed HTBI primers. Via MiXCR, TCRdb re-called the multiplex PCR reads, giving one row per CDR3 protein. The data contain over 450,000 distinct CDR3 sequences, about an eighth of them singletons. This clonotype was seen ten or more times. Its antigen is unidentified. At one end the junction does not follow the germline gene, possibly because of a read error. The TCR originated in a woman aged 25 to 39 with Graves' ophthalmopathy. Sequencing was performed on blood.

This CDR3 reads CAWSVWLAKNIKYF. The CDR3 DNA follows: TGTGCCTGGAGTGTTTGGCTGGCCAAAAACATTAAGTACTTC. The J gene is TRBJ2-4, the V gene TRBV30; the D is unclear. The V gene's germline CDR1 is GTSNPN and CDR2 SVGIG (reference sequence). The CDR3 runs to 14 residues.